Each of the 16 T cell receptor beta chains below was sequenced from the same sample in a study of human T cells and chemical hapten exposure. TCRdb analysed the RACE reads with MiXCR anew, one entry per CDR3 protein. This sample has tens of thousands of distinct CDR3 sequences, with around 10% found just once. Time point of the sample: patch test 3, about 24 weeks after DPC sensitization. Treatment meaning: therapeutic diphenylcyclopropenone sensitization with weekly scalp DPC. Sequenced material: whole blood, taken in connection with sensitization to the hapten diphenylcyclopropenone (DPC). The receptors here all came from a woman aged 50 to 60 with alopecia areata. Some clones in this sample may be carry-over from other donors' samples.

The chain couples TRBV7-9 to TRBJ2-1, with D possibly matching TRBD2 (6 bases). Trimming took off 5 bases at V and 10 bases at J, with 21 bases between the two ends. The CDR3 consists of 15 residues. CDR1 is SEHNR, CDR2 FQNEAQ, per germline (reference sequence). CDR3 nucleotide sequence: TGTGCCAGCAGCACAATCCGGGACTCCTCTGGGGAGCAGTTCTTC. Its translation: CASSTIRDSSGEQFF.

This clonotype was observed a few times. The germline gene is not matched at one end of the junction; a read error may be the cause. The chain links TRBV11-2 to TRBJ1-6; the match to TRBD1 covers 9 bases. Germline V CDR1 and CDR2: SGHAT, FQNNGV. This CDR3 is 20 amino acids long. In DNA form, the CDR3 reads TGTGCCAGCAGCCTAGAGCACCGTCCGGGACAGGGTCCCCATAATTCACCCCTCCACTTT. It is translated as CASSLEHRPGQGPHNSPLHF.

A word on this clonotype: The junction and the germline gene differ at one end; a read error may be behind it. The chain combines TRBV3-1 with TRBJ2-2, with TRBD2 matching over 9 bases. Germline V lookup: CDR1 LGHDT, CDR2 YNNKEL (reference sequence). This CDR3 region has 15 residues. The CDR3 region is CASTQGLAGSGELFF. CDR3 coding DNA: TGTGCCAGCACCCAAGGCCTAGCGGGATCCGGGGAGCTGTTTTTT. Complete variable domain (other parts from reference TRBV3-1 and TRBJ2-2): DTAVSQTPKYLVTQMGNDKSIKCEQNLGHDTMYWYKQDSKKFLKIMFSYNNKELIINETVPNRFSPKSPDKAHLNLHINSLELGDSAVYFCASTQGLAGSGELFFGEGSRLTVL.

This clonotype was detected ten times or more. The rearrangement joins TRBV18 to TRBJ2-7; perhaps TRBD1 as D (6 bases). Trimming stripped 6 bases from V and 2 bases from J, with 17 bases between. The germline V gene has CDR1 KGHSH and CDR2 LQKENI. The CDR3 spans 15 residues. This CDR3 is CASSSNKGTTYEQYF. The CDR3 DNA follows: TGTGCCAGCTCGTCAAATAAGGGGACAACCTACGAGCAGTACTTC.

The chain employs TRBV11-1 and TRBJ1-3; D is ambiguous. Per germline, CDR1 SGHAT and CDR2 FQDESV (reference sequence). The V end lost 1 base, the J end lost 2 bases, and 12 bases lay between the germline ends. The CDR3 loop spans 16 amino acids. The CDR3 sequence: CASSLEVGRTGNTIYF. CDR3 nucleotide sequence: TGTGCCAGCAGCTTAGAAGTCGGACGGACTGGAAACACCATATATTTT.

The chain joins TRBV29-1 to TRBJ1-1, with a tentative D call TRBD1 (5 bases). In germline, CDR1 is SQVTM, CDR2 ANQGSEA. CDR3 length: 14 residues. Trimming cost V 2 bases and J 0 bases, with 10 bases left between them. This CDR3 is CSVEQGLMNTEAFF. In DNA form, the CDR3 reads TGCAGCGTTGAACAGGGACTCATGAACACTGAAGCTTTCTTT.

This clonotype was detected only a few times. The chain uses TRBV29-1 and TRBJ1-2; no firm D call. Trimming pared 2 bases from V and 4 bases from J, leaving 8 bases between. The CDR3 has 12 amino acids. CDR1 and CDR2 from the germline V gene are SQVTM and ANQGSEA. CDR3 in amino acids: CSVEFQSYGYTF. In nucleotides, the CDR3 is TGCAGCGTTGAATTCCAGAGCTATGGCTACACCTTC.

The chain combines TRBV6-6 with TRBJ2-2; D remains unclear. V gave up 2 bases and J gave up 2 bases, with 9 bases separating them. Germline V CDR1 and CDR2: MNHNY, SVGAGI (reference sequence). This CDR3 contains 15 residues. The chain's CDR3 is CASSYLTRNTGELFF. The CDR3, as DNA: TGTGCCAGCAGTTACCTGACAAGAAACACCGGGGAGCTGTTTTTT.

This clonotype was picked up a small number of times. V usage is TRBV12-3 or TRBV12-4 and J usage is TRBJ1-2; TRBD1 might be the D (6 bases). V was clipped by 5 bases and J by 2 bases, with 9 bases between them. This CDR3 is built from 13 residues. CDR3: CASSLGQNYGYTF. The CDR3 DNA sequence: TGTGCCAGCAGTCTCGGACAGAACTATGGCTACACCTTC.

This clonotype was detected many times. The chain joins TRBV5-5 to TRBJ2-5, with 9 bases identical to TRBD2. The J segment lost 4 bases and the V segment lost 6 bases, leaving 25 bases of the junction unmatched. The CDR3 contains 20 residues. Germline assignment: CDR1 SGHKS and CDR2 YYEKEE (reference sequence). The CDR3 spells CASNSAPLAGPGGGRETQYF. CDR3 bases: TGTGCCAGCAACTCGGCGCCTCTAGCGGGGCCAGGTGGTGGACGAGAGACCCAGTACTTC.

This clonotype was counted only a few times. The V gene is TRBV7-2, the J gene TRBJ1-1; D perhaps matches TRBD1 (6 bases). The germline V and J ends were trimmed by 5 bases and 11 bases, with 18 bases remaining between them. Germline CDR1 and CDR2: SGHTA and FQGNSA. The CDR3 is 13 residues long. The CDR3: CASSAGQRTGAFF. The CDR3 nucleotides are TGTGCCAGCAGCGCGGGACAACGAACAGGGGCTTTCTTT.

This clonotype was found many times. The chain joins TRBV6-2 or TRBV6-3 to TRBJ1-5, with a possible D match to TRBD1 (5 bases). The CDR3 sequence is 17 residues long. V was cut by 2 bases and J by 3 bases, with 17 bases left in between. Germline V lookup: CDR1 MNHEY, CDR2 SVGEGT. CDR3 coding DNA: TGTGCCAGCAGTTACCCGGACGGACCAGGGTACAATCAGCCCCAGCATTTT. This translates into CASSYPDGPGYNQPQHF.

This clonotype was recorded at least ten times. The CDR3: CSVSAGGPSYEQYF. The CDR3 region has the DNA TGCAGCGTTTCCGCGGGGGGCCCCTCCTACGAGCAGTACTTC. The chain carries TRBV29-1 and TRBJ2-7; 8 nucleotides agree with TRBD2. The germline CDR1 and CDR2 sequences are SQVTM and ANQGSEA. V was pared by 5 bases and J by 0 bases, with 6 bases of the junction left unmatched. The CDR3 covers 14 residues.

This clonotype showed up many times. V gene TRBV7-2 combines with J gene TRBJ2-1; D is possibly TRBD2 (6 bases). CDR1 and CDR2 (germline): SGHTA, FQGNSA. This CDR3 is built from 15 residues. The V gene lost 5 bases and the J gene lost 3 bases, with 14 bases spanning the gap. This CDR3 is CASSIPSDNYNEQFF. The CDR3 nucleotides are TGTGCCAGCAGCATCCCTAGCGACAACTACAATGAGCAGTTCTTC.

This clonotype occurred many times. The chain uses TRBV14 and TRBJ2-2; D is perhaps TRBD1 or TRBD2 (5 bases each). The V end was cut by 0 bases, the J end by 2 bases, with 10 bases between. The CDR3 covers 16 residues. Germline CDR1 SGHDN, CDR2 FVKESK. CDR3 nucleotides: TGTGCCAGCAGCCAAGATGAAAGGGACAACACCGGGGAGCTGTTTTTT. Its translation: CASSQDERDNTGELFF.

This clonotype was counted many times. This chain uses TRBV24-1 with TRBJ2-1; 13 bases fit TRBD2. V shed 3 bases and J 6 bases; nucleotides not matched to a gene: 7. The CDR3 sequence is 17 residues long. Germline V gene lookup returns CDR1 KGHDR and CDR2 SFDVKD. The CDR3: CATSDPGLAGSPNEQFF. The CDR3 DNA reads as TGTGCCACCAGTGATCCGGGACTAGCGGGATCCCCCAATGAGCAGTTCTTC.